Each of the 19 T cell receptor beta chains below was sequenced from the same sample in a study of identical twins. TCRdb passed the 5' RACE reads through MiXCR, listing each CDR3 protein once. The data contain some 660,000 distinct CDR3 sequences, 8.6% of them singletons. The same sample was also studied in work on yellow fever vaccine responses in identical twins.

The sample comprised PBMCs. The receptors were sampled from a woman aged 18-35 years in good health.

For the CDR3, the DNA is TGTGCCAGCACCTTAGGCGATGAAAAACTGTTTTTT. Translating it yields CASTLGDEKLFF. The chain employs TRBV12-3 or TRBV12-4 and TRBJ1-4, with D uncertain. The V end lost 7 bases, the J end lost 6 bases, and 9 bases lay between the germline ends. This CDR3 comprises 12 residues.

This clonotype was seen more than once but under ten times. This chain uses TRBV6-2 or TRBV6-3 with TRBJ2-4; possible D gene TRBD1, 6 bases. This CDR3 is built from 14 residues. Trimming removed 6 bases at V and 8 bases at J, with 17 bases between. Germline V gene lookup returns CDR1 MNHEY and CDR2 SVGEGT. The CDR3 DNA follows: TGTGCCAGCAGCTCGGGACAAACCTCGGACATTCAGTACTTC. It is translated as CASSSGQTSDIQYF.

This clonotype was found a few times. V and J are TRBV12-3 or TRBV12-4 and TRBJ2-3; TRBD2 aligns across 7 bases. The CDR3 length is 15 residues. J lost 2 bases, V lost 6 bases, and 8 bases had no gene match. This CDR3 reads CASSLPGLSTDTQYF. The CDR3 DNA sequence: TGTGCCAGCAGCCTTCCGGGACTATCCACAGATACGCAGTATTTT.

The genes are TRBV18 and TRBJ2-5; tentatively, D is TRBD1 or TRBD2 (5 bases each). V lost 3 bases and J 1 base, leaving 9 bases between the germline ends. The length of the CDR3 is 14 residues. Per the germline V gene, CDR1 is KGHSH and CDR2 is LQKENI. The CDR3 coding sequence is TGTGCCAGCTCACCTGGGGACCTCCAAGAGACCCAGTACTTC. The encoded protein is CASSPGDLQETQYF.

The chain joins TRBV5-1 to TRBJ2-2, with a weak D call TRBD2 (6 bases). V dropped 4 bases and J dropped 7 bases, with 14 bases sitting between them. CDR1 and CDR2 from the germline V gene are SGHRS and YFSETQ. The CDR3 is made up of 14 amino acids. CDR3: CASSRVGSVGELFF. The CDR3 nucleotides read TGCGCCAGCAGCAGGGTCGGGAGTGTCGGGGAGCTGTTTTTT.

CDR3 in amino acids: CSAPSTGGFTDTQYF. The CDR3 DNA reads TGCAGTGCTCCTAGCACAGGGGGCTTTACAGATACGCAGTATTTT. V gene TRBV20-1 combines with J gene TRBJ2-3, with TRBD1 identical over 9 bases. CDR3 length: 15 amino acids. V trimming: 5 bases; J trimming: 3 bases; junction bases outside the gene matches: 9. Germline V gene sequence: CDR1 DFQATT, CDR2 SNEGSKA (reference sequence).

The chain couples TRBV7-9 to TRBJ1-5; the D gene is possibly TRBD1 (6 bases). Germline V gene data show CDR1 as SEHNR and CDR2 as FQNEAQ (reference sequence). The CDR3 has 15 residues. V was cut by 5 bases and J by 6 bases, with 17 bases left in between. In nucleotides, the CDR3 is TGTGCCAGCAGCGAGATGGGGGGCTCCAGTCAGCCCCAGCATTTT. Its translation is CASSEMGGSSQPQHF.

The CDR3 DNA reads as TGTGCCAGCAGCGTAGAAGGGGGAAGCAATCAGCCCCAGCATTTT. It yields the protein CASSVEGGSNQPQHF. The rearrangement uses TRBV9 and TRBJ1-5, with D perhaps matching TRBD1 (6 bases). The germline V and J ends were trimmed by 0 bases and 1 base, with 8 bases remaining between them. Germline CDR1 and CDR2: SGDLS and YYNGEE. The CDR3 sequence is 15 residues long.

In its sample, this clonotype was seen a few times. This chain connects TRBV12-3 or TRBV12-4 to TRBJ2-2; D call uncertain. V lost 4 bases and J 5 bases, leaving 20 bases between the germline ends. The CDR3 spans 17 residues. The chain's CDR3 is CASSSYGAPPLTGELFF. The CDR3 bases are TGTGCCAGCAGTTCCTATGGCGCCCCGCCCTTAACCGGGGAGCTGTTTTTT.

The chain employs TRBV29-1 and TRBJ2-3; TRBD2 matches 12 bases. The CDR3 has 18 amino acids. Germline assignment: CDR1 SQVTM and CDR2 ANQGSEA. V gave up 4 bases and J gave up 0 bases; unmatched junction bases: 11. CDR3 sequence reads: CSVGWETSGGPSTDTQYF. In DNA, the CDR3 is TGCAGCGTTGGATGGGAGACTAGCGGGGGCCCTAGCACAGATACGCAGTATTTT.

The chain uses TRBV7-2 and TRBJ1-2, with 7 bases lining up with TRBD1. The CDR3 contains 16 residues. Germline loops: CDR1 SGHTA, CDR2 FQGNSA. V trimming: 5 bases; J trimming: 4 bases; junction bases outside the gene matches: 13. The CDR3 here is CASSLKLGQSLYGYTF. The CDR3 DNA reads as TGTGCCAGCAGCCTCAAGCTGGGACAGAGCCTCTATGGCTACACCTTC.

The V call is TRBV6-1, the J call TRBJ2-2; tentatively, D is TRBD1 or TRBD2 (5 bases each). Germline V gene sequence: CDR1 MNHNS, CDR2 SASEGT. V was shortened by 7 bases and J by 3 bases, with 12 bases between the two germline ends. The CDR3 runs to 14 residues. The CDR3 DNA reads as TGTGCCAGCAACCTAGAGGGGTACACCGGGGAGCTGTTTTTT. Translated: CASNLEGYTGELFF.

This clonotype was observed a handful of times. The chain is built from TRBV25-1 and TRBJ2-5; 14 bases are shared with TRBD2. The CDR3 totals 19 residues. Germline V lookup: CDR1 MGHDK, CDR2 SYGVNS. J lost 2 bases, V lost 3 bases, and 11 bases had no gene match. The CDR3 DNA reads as TGTGCCAGCAGTGAGCCTTCCGGGACTAGCGGGAGTCGGCAAGAGACCCAGTACTTC. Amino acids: CASSEPSGTSGSRQETQYF. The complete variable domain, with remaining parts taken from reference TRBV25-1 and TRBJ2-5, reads EADIYQTPRYLVIGTGKKITLECSQTMGHDKMYWYQQDPGMELHLIHYSYGVNSTEKGDLSSESTVSRIRTEHFPLTLESARPSHTSQYLCASSEPSGTSGSRQETQYFGPGTRLLVL.

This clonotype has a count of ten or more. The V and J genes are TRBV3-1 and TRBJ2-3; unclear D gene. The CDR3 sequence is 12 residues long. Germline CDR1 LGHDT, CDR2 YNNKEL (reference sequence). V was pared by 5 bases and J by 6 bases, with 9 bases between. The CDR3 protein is CASSAVGDTQYF. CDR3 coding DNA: TGTGCCAGCAGCGCCGTGGGGGATACGCAGTATTTT.

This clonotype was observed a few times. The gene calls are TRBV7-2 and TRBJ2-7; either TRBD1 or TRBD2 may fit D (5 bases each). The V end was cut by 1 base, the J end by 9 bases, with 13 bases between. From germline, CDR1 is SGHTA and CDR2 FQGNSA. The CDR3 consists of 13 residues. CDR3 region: CASSLGGENAQYF. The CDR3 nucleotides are TGTGCCAGCAGCTTAGGAGGGGAGAACGCGCAGTACTTC.

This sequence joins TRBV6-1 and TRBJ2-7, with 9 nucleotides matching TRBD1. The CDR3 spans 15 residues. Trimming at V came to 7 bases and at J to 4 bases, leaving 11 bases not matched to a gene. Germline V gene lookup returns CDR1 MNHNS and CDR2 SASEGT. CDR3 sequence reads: CASNTRQGVTYEQYF. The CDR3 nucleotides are TGTGCCAGCAATACTAGACAGGGGGTCACGTACGAGCAGTACTTC.

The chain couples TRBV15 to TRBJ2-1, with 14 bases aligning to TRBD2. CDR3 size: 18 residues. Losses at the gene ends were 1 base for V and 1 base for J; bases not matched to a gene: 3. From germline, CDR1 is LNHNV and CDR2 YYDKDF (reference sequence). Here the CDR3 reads CATSRGLAGGSSYNEQFF. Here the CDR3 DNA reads TGTGCCACCAGCAGAGGACTAGCGGGGGGGTCGTCCTACAATGAGCAGTTCTTC.

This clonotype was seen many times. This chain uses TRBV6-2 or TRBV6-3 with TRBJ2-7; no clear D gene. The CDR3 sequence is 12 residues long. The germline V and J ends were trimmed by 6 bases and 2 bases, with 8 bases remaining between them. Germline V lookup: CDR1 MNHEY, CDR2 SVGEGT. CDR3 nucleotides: TGTGCCAGCAGCCATGGGGCCTACGAGCAGTACTTC. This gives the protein CASSHGAYEQYF.

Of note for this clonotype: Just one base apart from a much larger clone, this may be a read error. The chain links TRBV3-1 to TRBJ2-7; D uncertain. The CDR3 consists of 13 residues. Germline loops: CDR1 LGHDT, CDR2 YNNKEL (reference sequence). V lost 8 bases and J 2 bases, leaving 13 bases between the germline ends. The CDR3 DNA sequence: TGTGCCAGCCGCCCCTTGGGCACCTACGAGCAGTACTTC. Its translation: CASRPLGTYEQYF.